The following is a TCR beta chain sequence with its context. The antigen remains undetermined. 5'RACE template switching added a universal primer site and UMIs to TCR cDNA. A single record per CDR3 protein comes from TCRdb applying MiXCR to the 5' RACE reads. This table has under 200,000 distinct CDR3 sequences, around 7.3% appearing once. This entry is derived from a study of T cells after yellow fever vaccination. Study results and caveats: Most primary-vaccination clones recurred post-booster (roughly 96% CD4, around 88% CD8). Repertoires obtained by FACS sorting could include abundant clonotypes that entered as contaminants from the bulk population. Researchers noted that a small share of clonotypes showed up in both CD4 and CD8 compartments.

V was clipped by 4 bases and J by 4 bases; unmatched bases: 10. CDR3 length: 17 residues. Germline V gene sequence: CDR1 MNHEY, CDR2 SMNVEV (reference sequence). The specimen comprised CD4+ T cells sorted from PBMCs, sampled about 5 days after the first yellow fever vaccination. This sequence was found in a man aged 18 to 30 who received the YFV17D yellow fever vaccine. V and J are TRBV27 and TRBJ2-3; 11 bases agree with TRBD2. The CDR3 DNA is TGTGCCAGCAGTTCCCTACTAGCGGGGGACCTCGCAGATACGCAGTATTTT. As protein: CASSSLLAGDLADTQYF.